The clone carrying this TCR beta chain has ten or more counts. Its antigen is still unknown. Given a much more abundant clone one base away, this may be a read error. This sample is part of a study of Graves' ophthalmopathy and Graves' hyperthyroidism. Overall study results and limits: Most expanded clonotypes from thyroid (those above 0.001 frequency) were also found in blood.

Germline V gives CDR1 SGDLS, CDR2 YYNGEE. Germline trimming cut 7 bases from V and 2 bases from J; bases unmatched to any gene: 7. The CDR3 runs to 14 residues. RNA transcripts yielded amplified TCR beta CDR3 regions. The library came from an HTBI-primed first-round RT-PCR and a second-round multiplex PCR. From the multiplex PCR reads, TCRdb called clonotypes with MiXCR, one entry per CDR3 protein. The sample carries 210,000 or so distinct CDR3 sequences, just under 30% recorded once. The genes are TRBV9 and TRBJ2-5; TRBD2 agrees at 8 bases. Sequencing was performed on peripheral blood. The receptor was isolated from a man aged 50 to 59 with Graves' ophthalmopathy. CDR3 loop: CASGDRLAQETQYF. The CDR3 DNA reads TGTGCCAGCGGCGACAGACTAGCGCAAGAGACCCAGTACTTC.